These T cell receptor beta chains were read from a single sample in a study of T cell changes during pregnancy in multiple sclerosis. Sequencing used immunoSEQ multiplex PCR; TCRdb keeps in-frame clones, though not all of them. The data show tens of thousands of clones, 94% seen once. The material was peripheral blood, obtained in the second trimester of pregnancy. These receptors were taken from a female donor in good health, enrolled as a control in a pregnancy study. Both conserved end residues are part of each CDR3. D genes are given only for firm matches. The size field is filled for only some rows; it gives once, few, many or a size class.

DNA: TGTGCCAGCAGACGTCTAGCGAACGATGAGCAGTTCTTC
CDR3: CASRRLANDEQFF
size: .
length: 13
J: TRBJ2-1
V: TRBV6-5
D: .

DNA: TGTGCCAGCAGTCCTCCCGACAGGGCTTATGGCTACACCTTC
CDR3: CASSPPDRAYGYTF
size: .
length: 14
J: TRBJ1-2
V: TRBV28
D: TRBD1

DNA: TGTGCCAGCAGTTCCGGGACTAGGGACAATGAGCAGTTCTTC
CDR3: CASSSGTRDNEQFF
size: .
length: 14
J: TRBJ2-1
V: TRBV27
D: TRBD2

DNA: TGTGCCAGCAGTAGGGGACAGGGGTACTACGAGCAGTACTTC
CDR3: CASSRGQGYYEQYF
size: once
length: 14
J: TRBJ2-7
V: TRBV27
D: TRBD1

DNA: TGTGCCAGCAGCGGAAGACTAGCGGACGAGCAGTACTTC
CDR3: CASSGRLADEQYF
size: .
length: 13
J: TRBJ2-7
V: TRBV5-6
D: TRBD2

DNA: TGTGCCAGCAGTTACAGGGGCACTAACTATGGCTACACCTTC
CDR3: CASSYRGTNYGYTF
size: .
length: 14
J: TRBJ1-2
V: TRBV6-5
D: .

DNA: TGCAGCGTCCGAGCAGGTTACAATGAGCAGTTCTTC
CDR3: CSVRAGYNEQFF
size: .
length: 12
J: TRBJ2-1
V: TRBV29-1
D: .

DNA: TGTGCCAGCAGCCCGACAGGGATGCCCTACGAGCAGTACTTC
CDR3: CASSPTGMPYEQYF
size: once
length: 14
J: TRBJ2-7
V: TRBV2
D: TRBD1

DNA: TGCAGCGTTGACTTAATGGAGACAGGGCTGATAGGAACGCAGTATTTT
CDR3: CSVDLMETGLIGTQYF
size: .
length: 16
J: TRBJ2-3
V: TRBV29-1
D: TRBD1

DNA: TGTGCCAGCAGCTCCCAGGGACTAGCGGAGACCCAGTACTTC
CDR3: CASSSQGLAETQYF
size: .
length: 14
J: TRBJ2-5
V: TRBV7-9
D: TRBD2

DNA: TGTGCCTGGAGTGCGTCCCCTCGAGTTCCGGAGACCCAGTACTTC
CDR3: CAWSASPRVPETQYF
size: .
length: 15
J: TRBJ2-5
V: TRBV30
D: .

DNA: TGTGCCAGCTCACCCCTCGGGAGTTCCGACATAAACATTCAGTACTTC
CDR3: CASSPLGSSDINIQYF
size: once
length: 16
J: TRBJ2-4
V: TRBV18
D: .

DNA: TGTGCCAGCACCTTGAAAGGGGTACCGACGCCCCAGCATTTT
CDR3: CASTLKGVPTPQHF
size: .
length: 14
J: TRBJ1-5
V: TRBV28
D: .

DNA: TGCGCCAGCACGACAGGGGGCCACGAAAAACTGTTTTTT
CDR3: CASTTGGHEKLFF
size: .
length: 13
J: TRBJ1-4
V: TRBV23-1
D: TRBD1

DNA: TGTGCCAGCAGCCAGGGGGGGACCGGGGAGCTGTTTTTT
CDR3: CASSQGGTGELFF
size: .
length: 13
J: TRBJ2-2
V: TRBV14
D: TRBD2

DNA: TGTGCCAGCAGCCTCGAGGCTAGCGGGGGTTCCTACGAGCAGTACTTC
CDR3: CASSLEASGGSYEQYF
size: .
length: 16
J: TRBJ2-7
V: TRBV4-2
D: TRBD2

DNA: TGTGCCAGCAGCTTCCCTCGGCAAACAGGGGTCTACGAGCAGTACTTC
CDR3: CASSFPRQTGVYEQYF
size: .
length: 16
J: TRBJ2-7
V: TRBV7-9
D: TRBD1

DNA: TGTGCCACCAGCAGAAAAACGGGGGAGGGGGACTATGGCTACACCTTC
CDR3: CATSRKTGEGDYGYTF
size: .
length: 16
J: TRBJ1-2
V: TRBV15
D: .

DNA: TGCGCCAGCAGCCCCTGGGGCAGTACTACCGAGCAGTACTTC
CDR3: CASSPWGSTTEQYF
size: .
length: 14
J: TRBJ2-7
V: TRBV5-1
D: .

DNA: TGTGCCAGCAGCCCCGGACTAGCCTACAATGAGCAGTTCTTC
CDR3: CASSPGLAYNEQFF
size: .
length: 14
J: TRBJ2-1
V: TRBV11-3
D: TRBD2

DNA: TGCGCCAGCAGCTTCACCGGGAACACCGGGGAGCTGTTTTTT
CDR3: CASSFTGNTGELFF
size: .
length: 14
J: TRBJ2-2
V: TRBV5-1
D: .

DNA: TGTGCCAGCAGTTACTCGACGGGGGGGGGCGGCAATGAGCAGTTCTTC
CDR3: CASSYSTGGGGNEQFF
size: .
length: 16
J: TRBJ2-1
V: TRBV6-5
D: TRBD2

DNA: TGTGCCAGCAGTGAATATACGAGAGAGCAGTACTTC
CDR3: CASSEYTREQYF
size: .
length: 12
J: TRBJ2-5
V: TRBV25-1
D: .

DNA: TGTGCCACCAGCAGAGGCCCAGGGTACAATGAGCAGTTCTTC
CDR3: CATSRGPGYNEQFF
size: .
length: 14
J: TRBJ2-1
V: TRBV15
D: .

DNA: TGCGCCAGCAGCCCGACAGGGCCAGGCTCCTACGAGCAGTACTTC
CDR3: CASSPTGPGSYEQYF
size: .
length: 15
J: TRBJ2-7
V: TRBV5-1
D: TRBD1

DNA: TGCAGCGTTGAGGGTGGACAGGGTCCCACCGGGGAGCTGTTTTTT
CDR3: CSVEGGQGPTGELFF
size: .
length: 15
J: TRBJ2-2
V: TRBV29-1
D: TRBD1

DNA: TGTGCCAGCAGCAATATGGGGCGGGAAGGGGCCTGTGGTGGCAATCAGCCCCAGCATTTT
CDR3: CASSNMGREGACGGNQPQHF
size: once
length: 20
J: TRBJ1-5
V: TRBV21-1
D: .

DNA: TGTGCCAGTATGGGGAGGTGGGCCTTTGAAGCTTTCTTT
CDR3: CASMGRWAFEAFF
size: few
length: 13
J: TRBJ1-1
V: TRBV19
D: .

DNA: TGTGCCTGGAGCCCCACCCGACAGGGACGGGAGACCCAGTACTTC
CDR3: CAWSPTRQGRETQYF
size: .
length: 15
J: TRBJ2-5
V: TRBV30
D: TRBD1